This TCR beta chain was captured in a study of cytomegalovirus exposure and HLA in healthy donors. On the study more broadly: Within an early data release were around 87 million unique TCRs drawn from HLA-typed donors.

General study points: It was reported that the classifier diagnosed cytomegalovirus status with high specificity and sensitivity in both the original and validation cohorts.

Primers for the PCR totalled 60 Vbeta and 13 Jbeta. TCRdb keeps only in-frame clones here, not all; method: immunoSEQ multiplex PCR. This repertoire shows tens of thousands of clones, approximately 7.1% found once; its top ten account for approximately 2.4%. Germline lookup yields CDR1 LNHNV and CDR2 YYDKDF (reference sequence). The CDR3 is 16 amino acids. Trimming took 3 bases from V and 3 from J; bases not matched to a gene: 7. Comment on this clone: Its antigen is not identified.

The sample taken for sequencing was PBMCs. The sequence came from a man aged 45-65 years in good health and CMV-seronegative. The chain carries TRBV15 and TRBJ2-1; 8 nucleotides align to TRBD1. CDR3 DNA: TGTGCCACCAGCAGGGGATCCGGGACAGGCTACAATGAGCAGTTCTTC. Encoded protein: CATSRGSGTGYNEQFF.